This TCR beta chain stems from a study of blood T cells in healthy people across ages. This clonotype was seen only a few times. The antigen remains unidentified. Peripheral blood, approximately 10 milliliters per donor, was collected. Germline V gene lookup returns CDR1 DFQATT and CDR2 SNEGSKA (reference sequence). The CDR3 extends over 14 amino acids. V lost 1 base and J lost 8; bases outside the gene matches: 5. The study's findings and limits: Versus aged donors, long-lived donors had higher diversity and more naive CD4+ cells.

A second PCR, run for roughly 6 to 11 cycles, used a sample-barcoded 5' primer plus a J-beta primer mix. Template switching added a 12-random-nucleotide identifier to every cDNA molecule. TCRdb re-called the 5' RACE reads with MiXCR, one entry per CDR3 protein. The sample shows 540,000 or so distinct CDR3 sequences, roughly 29% of them seen only once. The rearrangement joins TRBV20-1 to TRBJ1-4; 9 nucleotides line up with TRBD1. This clonotype originated in a woman in her sixties or seventies in good health. Sequenced: blood. The DNA of the CDR3 is TGCAGTGCTAGAGCCGGGACAGGGAACGAAAAACTGTTTTTT. Its protein is CSARAGTGNEKLFF.